This T cell receptor beta chain emerged from a study of CD8 T cells in Susac syndrome. CD8+ and CD4+ T cells from blood underwent TCR beta sequencing. Reverse transcription used about 0.45 to 1 ug RNA and random hexamers. MiXCR was run by TCRdb on the immunoSEQ multiplex PCR reads, yielding one entry per CDR3 protein. The table has under 200,000 distinct CDR3 sequences, approximately 95% seen once. Germline V gene lookup returns CDR1 LGHNA and CDR2 YSLEER. The CDR3 is 15 amino acids. V was pared by 1 base and J by 3 bases, with 10 bases between. The TCR comes from a human donor with Susac syndrome. The chain links TRBV4-3 to TRBJ2-1; D remains ambiguous. The sequencing sample was made of CD4+ T cells from PBMCs. Here the CDR3 DNA reads TGCGCCAGCAGCCAAGGGCTAGGAAACTACAATGAGCAGTTCTTC. This codes for CASSQGLGNYNEQFF.